The 21 T cell receptor beta chains below all came from one sample that was sequenced in a study of early T cells in non-severe SARS-CoV-2 infection. TCRdb re-called the 5' RACE reads with MiXCR, one entry per CDR3 protein. The table lists some 80,000 distinct CDR3 sequences, approximately 12% of them singletons. The source material was whole blood, sampled at baseline. The source is an adult who was a healthcare worker with PCR-confirmed SARS-CoV-2 infection or an uninfected control (not recorded which). The donor label of this sample is uncertain.

This clonotype has only a few counts. This rearrangement joins TRBV30 to TRBJ2-4, with no clear D. V dropped 3 bases and J dropped 1 base, with 10 bases sitting between them. Germline V gene lookup returns CDR1 GTSNPN and CDR2 SVGIG (reference sequence). The CDR3 covers 14 residues. The CDR3 coding sequence is TGTGCCTGGAGCCCCAGCAGGGCCAAAAACATTCAGTACTTC. Translating it yields CAWSPSRAKNIQYF.

At least ten counts were recorded for this clonotype. This chain uses TRBV12-3 or TRBV12-4 with TRBJ2-3, with D unresolved. This CDR3 contains 11 residues. The V end lost 2 bases, the J end lost 10 bases, and 7 bases lay between the germline ends. The CDR3 coding sequence is TGTGCCAGCAGTTTAAATGGGCCGCAGTATTTT. This gives the protein CASSLNGPQYF.

This rearrangement joins TRBV2 to TRBJ2-2, with TRBD2 matching 7 bases. The junction had 8 bases not matched to a gene; V was cut back by 5 bases and J by 2 bases. Germline V gene lookup returns CDR1 SNHLY and CDR2 FYNNEI. This CDR3 contains 16 residues. The DNA for the CDR3 is TGTGCCAGCAGTTCCGCGGGACTACCAAACACCGGGGAGCTGTTTTTT. This translates into CASSSAGLPNTGELFF.

V and J are TRBV12-5 and TRBJ2-1; 7 nucleotides match TRBD1. Germline V lookup: CDR1 LGHNT, CDR2 FRNRAP. Losses at the gene ends were 7 bases for V and 6 bases for J; bases not matched to a gene: 9. The CDR3 loop spans 14 amino acids. The CDR3 loop reads CASDTDRWGNEQFF. The CDR3 nucleotides are TGTGCTAGTGACACGGACAGGTGGGGCAATGAGCAGTTCTTC.

The chain is built from TRBV7-8 and TRBJ2-7; D is possibly TRBD2 (5 bases). CDR1 and CDR2 (germline): SGHVS, FQNEAQ. This CDR3 is built from 16 residues. V was shortened by 3 bases and J by 4 bases, with 19 bases between the two germline ends. CDR3 sequence reads: CASSLRETPQQYEQYF. CDR3 nucleotide sequence: TGTGCCAGCAGCTTGAGGGAGACCCCGCAACAATACGAGCAGTACTTC. Combining the CDR3 with reference TRBV7-8 and TRBJ2-7 gives the whole variable domain GAGVSQSPRYKVAKRGQDVALRCDPISGHVSLFWYQQALGQGPEFLTYFQNEAQLDKSGLPSDRFFAERPEGSVSTLKIQRTQQEDSAVYLCASSLRETPQQYEQYFGPGTRLTVT.

This clonotype occurred a few times. The V gene is TRBV20-1, the J gene TRBJ1-4; the D is unclear. Trimming removed 0 bases from V and 4 bases from J, with 12 bases in between. This CDR3 region has 15 residues. Germline CDR1 and CDR2: DFQATT and SNEGSKA (reference sequence). CDR3 sequence: CSARDFQQYNEKLFF. In DNA, the CDR3 is TGCAGTGCTAGAGATTTTCAACAGTATAATGAAAAACTGTTTTTT.

This clonotype has ten or more counts. The J gene is TRBJ2-2, the V gene TRBV6-2 or TRBV6-3, with 8 bases lining up with TRBD2. The germline gives CDR1 MNHEY, CDR2 SVGEGT. The CDR3 covers 20 residues. J lost 1 base, V lost 4 bases, and 17 bases had no gene match. Written as DNA, the CDR3 is TGTGCCAGCAGTTCAAGACCTTTAGCGGGGAGGATCCAGAACACCGGGGAGCTGTTTTTT. Residues: CASSSRPLAGRIQNTGELFF.

In this sample, this clonotype turned up a few times. The V and J genes are TRBV7-9 and TRBJ2-5; D call uncertain. Trimming stripped 4 bases from V and 7 bases from J, with 19 bases between. The CDR3 runs 15 residues. The germline V gene has CDR1 SEHNR and CDR2 FQNEAQ (reference sequence). CDR3 bases: TGTGCCAGCAGCTCTCCATCAAAACCAGTCGGGACCCAGTACTTC. Its translation: CASSSPSKPVGTQYF.

The chain has TRBV5-1 and TRBJ2-1; 7 bases agree with TRBD2. Per the germline V gene, CDR1 is SGHRS and CDR2 is YFSETQ. The J segment lost 0 bases and the V segment lost 1 base, leaving 7 bases of the junction unmatched. CDR3 length: 17 amino acids. CDR3: CASSLKPSGLSYNEQFF. The CDR3 DNA reads TGCGCCAGCAGCTTGAAGCCTAGCGGACTCTCCTACAATGAGCAGTTCTTC.

CDR3 loop: CASSLVRFGNEQFF. In nucleotides, the CDR3 is TGTGCCAGCAGCTTAGTCAGGTTTGGGAATGAGCAGTTCTTC. The rearrangement links TRBV11-3 to TRBJ2-1, with D unclear. The V end lost 1 base, the J end lost 7 bases, and 11 bases lay between the germline ends. Per germline, CDR1 SGHNT and CDR2 YENEEA. The CDR3 runs to 14 residues. The complete variable domain, with remaining parts taken from reference TRBV11-3 and TRBJ2-1, reads EAGVVQSPRYKIIEKKQPVAFWCNPISGHNTLYWYLQNLGQGPELLIRYENEEAVDDSQLPKDRFSAERLKGVDSTLKIQPAELGDSAVYLCASSLVRFGNEQFFGPGTRLTVL.

The chain recombines TRBV9 with TRBJ2-5, with 7 bases identical to TRBD2. Germline lookup yields CDR1 SGDLS and CDR2 YYNGEE. This CDR3 spans 15 amino acids. The J segment lost 2 bases and the V segment lost 4 bases, leaving 8 bases of the junction unmatched. For the CDR3, the DNA is TGTGCCAGCAGCCCCGGGGGGTGGGAACAAGAGACCCAGTACTTC. Protein sequence: CASSPGGWEQETQYF.

V is TRBV11-2 and J is TRBJ2-1, with D perhaps TRBD2 (7 bases). Trimming left V 1 base short and J 6 bases short, with 16 bases between. The germline gives CDR1 SGHAT, CDR2 FQNNGV. The CDR3 loop spans 16 amino acids. The CDR3 bases are TGTGCCAGCAGCTTAGTTTGGGGGGGCCTTCCCAATGAGCAGTTCTTC. This encodes CASSLVWGGLPNEQFF.

This clonotype was detected many times. This chain joins TRBV5-1 and TRBJ2-1, with 13 bases lining up with TRBD2. J was trimmed by 8 bases and V by 6 bases; bases with no gene match: 8. The CDR3 length is 15 residues. Germline assignment: CDR1 SGHRS and CDR2 YFSETQ. The CDR3 bases are TGCGCCAGCATGAATGGACTAGCGGGAGTCCATGAGCAGTTCTTC. It yields the protein CASMNGLAGVHEQFF.

This clonotype was counted many times. This rearrangement joins TRBV7-6 to TRBJ2-5, with 13 bases lining up with TRBD2. Germline CDR1 SGHVS, CDR2 FNYEAQ. Trimming at V came to 5 bases and at J to 3 bases, leaving 6 bases not matched to a gene. The CDR3 runs 16 residues. DNA of the CDR3: TGTGCCAGCAGCCCGACTGGACTAGCGGGGGAAGAGACCCAGTACTTC. The encoded protein is CASSPTGLAGEETQYF.

The chain carries TRBV7-3 and TRBJ1-1; D possibly corresponds to TRBD1 (5 bases). This CDR3 has 12 residues. V lost 2 bases, J lost 10 bases, and 11 bases lay in between. Per germline, CDR1 SGHTA and CDR2 FQGTGA. The CDR3 reads CASSLPPGGAFF. CDR3 coding DNA: TGTGCCAGCAGCTTACCACCTGGGGGAGCTTTCTTT. The complete variable domain, with remaining parts taken from reference TRBV7-3 and TRBJ1-1, reads GAGVSQTPSNKVTEKGKYVELRCDPISGHTALYWYRQSLGQGPEFLIYFQGTGAADDSGLPNDRFFAVRPEGSVSTLKIQRTERGDSAVYLCASSLPPGGAFFGQGTRLTVV.

This clonotype has just a few counts. CDR3 coding DNA: TGTGCCAGCAGTCAAGGAGCAGGTTGGCAGCCCCAGCATTTT. It yields the protein CASSQGAGWQPQHF. The gene calls are TRBV16 and TRBJ1-5, with D unresolved. This CDR3 has 14 residues. Between the trimmed V and J ends, which lost 6 bases and 7 bases, there was a span of 16 bases. CDR1 is KGHSY, CDR2 FQNENV, per germline. Full variable domain (remainder filled in from reference TRBV16 and TRBJ1-5): GEEVAQTPKHLVRGEGQKAKLYCAPIKGHSYVFWYQQVLKNEFKFLISFQNENVFDETGMPKERFSAKCLPNSPCSLEIQATKLEDSAVYFCASSQGAGWQPQHFGDGTRLSIL.

This clonotype was counted a few times. This chain uses TRBV7-7 with TRBJ2-1; D might be TRBD2 (7 bases). The CDR3 runs 13 residues. V shed 0 bases and J shed 12 bases, with 12 bases lying between them. CDR1 is SSHAT, CDR2 FNYEAQ, per germline (reference sequence). CDR3 residues: CASSLALGGRQFF. Written as DNA, the CDR3 is TGTGCCAGCAGCTTAGCGCTCGGGGGGCGGCAGTTCTTC.

This clonotype appeared many times. V and J are TRBV4-3 and TRBJ1-6; 7 positions match TRBD1. This CDR3 contains 16 residues. Per the germline V gene, CDR1 is LGHNA and CDR2 is YSLEER. The V segment lost 2 bases and the J segment 7 bases; nucleotides outside the gene matches: 8. The CDR3 reads CASSQLGGASNSPLHF. The CDR3 nucleotides are TGCGCCAGCAGCCAACTAGGGGGCGCATCGAATTCACCCCTCCACTTT.

The chain combines TRBV7-3 with TRBJ2-1, with a weak D call TRBD2 (5 bases). The CDR3 has 15 residues. Trimming shortened V by 2 bases and J by 0 bases, and 8 bases separated the two germline ends. Germline V gene data show CDR1 as SGHTA and CDR2 as FQGTGA. The CDR3 coding sequence is TGTGCCAGCAGCTTAGAGAGCGGCTCCTACAATGAGCAGTTCTTC. This translates into CASSLESGSYNEQFF. Using reference TRBV7-3 and TRBJ2-1 for the parts outside the CDR3, the full variable domain is GAGVSQTPSNKVTEKGKYVELRCDPISGHTALYWYRQSLGQGPEFLIYFQGTGAADDSGLPNDRFFAVRPEGSVSTLKIQRTERGDSAVYLCASSLESGSYNEQFFGPGTRLTVL.

This clonotype turned up a few times. The chain recombines TRBV6-5 with TRBJ2-3; 9 bases are shared with TRBD2. CDR3 size: 13 residues. CDR1 is MNHEY, CDR2 SVGAGI, per germline. The trim removed 9 bases at V and 6 bases at J, leaving 7 bases unmatched. CDR3 in DNA: TGTGCCAGTCAGCGGGGGGAGACGGATACGCAGTATTTT. Protein sequence: CASQRGETDTQYF.

The rearrangement joins TRBV27 to TRBJ1-6; D not certain. This CDR3 spans 14 amino acids. Germline CDR1 MNHEY, CDR2 SMNVEV (reference sequence). The ends were cut back, 1 base at V and 8 bases at J, with 9 bases in the middle. The CDR3 is CASSLYNSHSPLHF. The DNA of the CDR3 is TGTGCCAGCAGTTTATACAACAGTCATTCACCCCTCCACTTT.